This entry lists 18 T cell receptor beta chains sequenced from one sample in a study of cytomegalovirus exposure and HLA in healthy donors (dated by TCRdb to 2017 to 2019). Libraries came from the immunoSEQ multiplex PCR assay. A mixture of 60 forward primers for TCR Vbeta segments and 13 reverse primers for TCR Jbeta segments was used in the multiplex PCR. The clones in this table, taken by TCRdb from immuneACCESS, are in-frame only. Not every clone is retained; where verified, under half of the shortfall comes from an unresolved V gene, and the cause of the rest is unknown. A total of some 120,000 clones appear in this sample, around 78% of them only once. The top ten clonotypes cover over 15% of the sample. Specimen: PBMCs. Receptors originate from a young man in good health and CMV-seropositive.

This sequence joins TRBV5-5 and TRBJ2-2; TRBD1 agrees at 8 bases. CDR3 length: 16 amino acids. Per germline, CDR1 SGHKS and CDR2 YYEKEE (reference sequence). With V trimmed by 5 bases and J by 2 bases, 8 bases remained unmatched. The DNA of the CDR3 is TGTGCCAGCAGGAGTTCAGGGGGCATCAACACCGGGGAGCTGTTTTTT. It yields the protein CASRSSGGINTGELFF.

The chain joins TRBV19 to TRBJ2-7, with D possibly matching TRBD2 (5 bases). Trimming left V 3 bases short and J 1 base short, with 13 bases between. Looked up from germline, CDR1 is LNHDA and CDR2 is SQIVND (reference sequence). This CDR3 contains 15 residues. This CDR3 is CASSMGSGRSYEQYF. The CDR3, as DNA: TGTGCCAGTAGTATGGGCAGCGGCAGATCCTACGAGCAGTACTTC.

The V gene is TRBV21-1, the J gene TRBJ2-5; the table's D call, TRBD2, has no DNA check behind it. TRBV21-1 is a known pseudogene. The CDR3 totals 12 residues. As DNA, the CDR3 is TGTGCCAGCAGCTCCTCCCGGGGGACCCAGTACTTC. This gives the protein CASSSSRGTQYF.

The chain couples TRBV27 to TRBJ1-2, with 8 bases fitting TRBD1. Germline CDR1 reads MNHEY; CDR2 reads SMNVEV (reference sequence). CDR3 length: 15 residues. With 5 bases clipped from V and 7 bases from J, the junction kept 12 bases outside the gene matches. CDR3 DNA: TGTGCCAGCAGTCCGATACCCCAGGGGGCTTTTGGCTACACCTTC. Translation: CASSPIPQGAFGYTF.

The CDR3 sequence: CSVPNRGRYYGYTF. The CDR3 DNA is TGCAGCGTTCCGAACAGGGGGCGCTACTATGGCTACACCTTC. This chain joins TRBV29-1 and TRBJ1-2, with 9 bases that match TRBD1. Germline V gene data show CDR1 as SQVTM and CDR2 as ANQGSEA. The CDR3 has 14 residues. V gave up 5 bases and J gave up 3 bases; unmatched junction bases: 7.

V and J are TRBV25-1 and TRBJ2-7; the D is unclear. V was pared by 4 bases and J by 1 base, with 11 bases between. Germline-derived CDR1 and CDR2 are MGHDK and SYGVNS. The CDR3 is 14 amino acids. In DNA, the CDR3 is TGTGCCAGCAGTGGTCTCGAGATATCCTACGAGCAGTACTTC. It is translated as CASSGLEISYEQYF.

The chain combines TRBV5-4 with TRBJ2-3; TRBD2 matches 12 bases. This CDR3 is 15 amino acids long. Germline CDR1 reads SGHNT; CDR2 reads YYREEE (reference sequence). Unmatched junction bases numbered 6, after V lost 4 bases and J lost 6 bases. The CDR3 coding sequence is TGTGCCAGCAGCCAAACTAGCGGGGGGTGGGATACGCAGTATTTT. It yields the protein CASSQTSGGWDTQYF.

V and J are TRBV19 and TRBJ2-2; possibly TRBD1 for D (5 bases). Germline lookup yields CDR1 LNHDA and CDR2 SQIVND (reference sequence). Trimming removed 3 bases from V and 8 bases from J, with 10 bases in between. This CDR3 contains 13 residues. Here the CDR3 reads CASSMPPGGELFF. In nucleotides, the CDR3 is TGTGCCAGTAGTATGCCGCCAGGGGGGGAGCTGTTTTTT. Full variable domain (remainder filled in from reference TRBV19 and TRBJ2-2): DGGITQSPKYLFRKEGQNVTLSCEQNLNHDAMYWYRQDPGQGLRLIYYSQIVNDFQKGDIAEGYSVSREKKESFPLTVTSAQKNPTAFYLCASSMPPGGELFFGEGSRLTVL.

V and J are TRBV9 and TRBJ2-5, with TRBD2 identical over 10 bases. V dropped 0 bases and J dropped 5; count of bases not matched to a gene: 13. From germline, CDR1 is SGDLS and CDR2 YYNGEE. The CDR3 runs 18 residues. This CDR3 reads CASSVGLAGANFQETQYF. DNA for the CDR3: TGTGCCAGCAGCGTAGGTCTAGCGGGGGCCAATTTCCAGGAGACCCAGTACTTC.

In this sample, this clone turned up once. V is TRBV19 and J is TRBJ2-1, with D tentatively TRBD1 (5 bases). CDR1 is LNHDA, CDR2 SQIVND, per germline (reference sequence). CDR3 length: 14 residues. Trimming stripped 4 bases from V and 9 bases from J, with 16 bases between. In DNA form, the CDR3 reads TGTGCCAGTAGTACTCGACAGATCTCAAGTGAGCAGTTCTTC. Translation gives CASSTRQISSEQFF.

V gene TRBV7-9 combines with J gene TRBJ1-2, with D possibly being TRBD1 (5 bases). The CDR3 length is 16 residues. The V end was cut by 0 bases, the J end by 4 bases, with 15 bases between. Germline CDR1 is SEHNR and CDR2 is FQNEAQ (reference sequence). The CDR3 coding sequence is TGTGCCAGCAGCTTAGCGGGCGGGGCCTCCTTCTATGGCTACACCTTC. Encoded protein: CASSLAGGASFYGYTF.

The gene calls are TRBV5-4 and TRBJ2-2; 8 bases are a match to TRBD2. Germline V CDR1 and CDR2: SGHNT, YYREEE (reference sequence). J lost 5 bases, V lost 1 base, and 4 bases had no gene match. The CDR3 consists of 15 residues. The CDR3 is CASSLPGGRTGELFF. CDR3 nucleotides: TGTGCCAGCAGCTTGCCGGGGGGGCGGACCGGGGAGCTGTTTTTT.

The chain uses TRBV10-1 and TRBJ2-7; tentative D call: TRBD1 (5 bases). Germline V lookup: CDR1 WNHNN, CDR2 SYGVQD (reference sequence). Trimming left V 3 bases short and J 1 base short, with 10 bases between. The CDR3 length is 14 residues. For the CDR3, the DNA is TGCGCCAGCAGTGACAGACAGAGGTCCTACGAGCAGTACTTC. This gives the protein CASSDRQRSYEQYF.

This sequence joins TRBV7-8 and TRBJ2-1, with TRBD2 identical over 8 bases. The germline V gene has CDR1 SGHVS and CDR2 FQNEAQ. CDR3 length: 16 amino acids. After removal of 5 bases from V and 0 bases from J, the junction contained 6 bases not matched to a gene. The CDR3 loop reads CASSPIAGSSYNEQFF. DNA of the CDR3: TGTGCCAGCAGCCCTATAGCGGGGAGCTCCTACAATGAGCAGTTCTTC.

The J gene is TRBJ2-7, the V gene TRBV5-1; D unclear. CDR3 length: 14 residues. CDR1 SGHRS and CDR2 YFSETQ come from the germline V gene. V lost 0 bases, J lost 5 bases, and 12 bases lay in between. The CDR3 coding sequence is TGCGCCAGCAGCTTGGCTGAGGTCCGGAACGAGCAGTACTTC. Translation: CASSLAEVRNEQYF.

This chain connects TRBV5-4 to TRBJ2-7; D gene ambiguous. Deletions cut 0 bases from V and 5 bases from J, with 9 bases between. The CDR3 consists of 13 residues. Germline V CDR1 and CDR2: SGHNT, YYREEE (reference sequence). The CDR3 loop is CASSLELVHEQYF. CDR3 bases: TGTGCCAGCAGCTTGGAACTGGTTCACGAGCAGTACTTC.

The chain recombines TRBV12-5 with TRBJ2-7; 9 nucleotides match TRBD1. CDR1 and CDR2 (germline): LGHNT, FRNRAP. V lost 3 bases to trimming and J lost 6 bases; unmatched junction nucleotides: 9. The CDR3 has 15 amino acids. CDR3 in amino acids: CASGFSGQGVIEQYF. The CDR3 coding sequence is TGTGCTAGTGGTTTCTCGGGACAGGGTGTCATCGAGCAGTACTTC.

The V gene is TRBV10-2, the J gene TRBJ2-3; D may be TRBD2 (7 bases). The CDR3 is 14 residues long. V was trimmed by 6 bases and J by 5 bases, leaving 15 bases between them. The germline V gene encodes CDR1 WSHSY and CDR2 SAAADI. DNA of the CDR3: TGCGCCAGCAGCAAGGGGGGGTCGGGAGATACGCAGTATTTT. Protein sequence: CASSKGGSGDTQYF.